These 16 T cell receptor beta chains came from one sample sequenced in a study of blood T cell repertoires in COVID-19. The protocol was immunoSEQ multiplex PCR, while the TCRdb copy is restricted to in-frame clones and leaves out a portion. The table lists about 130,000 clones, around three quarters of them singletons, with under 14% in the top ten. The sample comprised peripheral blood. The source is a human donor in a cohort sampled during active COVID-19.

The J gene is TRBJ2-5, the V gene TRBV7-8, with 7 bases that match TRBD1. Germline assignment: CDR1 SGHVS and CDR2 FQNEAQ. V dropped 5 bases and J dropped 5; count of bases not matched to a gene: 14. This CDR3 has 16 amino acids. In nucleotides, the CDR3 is TGTGCCAGCAGCCTCCGTTCGACAGGGATGGGCGAGACCCAGTACTTC. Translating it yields CASSLRSTGMGETQYF.

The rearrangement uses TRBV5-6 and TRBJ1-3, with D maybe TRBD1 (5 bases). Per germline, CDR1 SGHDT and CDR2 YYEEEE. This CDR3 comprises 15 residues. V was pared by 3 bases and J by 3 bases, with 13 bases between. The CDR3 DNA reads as TGTGCCAGCAGCTACCAGGGAGGTGTTGGAAACACCATATATTTT. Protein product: CASSYQGGVGNTIYF. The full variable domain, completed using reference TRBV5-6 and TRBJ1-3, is DAGVTQSPTHLIKTRGQQVTLRCSPKSGHDTVSWYQQALGQGPQFIFQYYEEEERQRGNFPDRFSGHQFPNYSSELNVNALLLGDSALYLCASSYQGGVGNTIYFGEGSWLTVV.

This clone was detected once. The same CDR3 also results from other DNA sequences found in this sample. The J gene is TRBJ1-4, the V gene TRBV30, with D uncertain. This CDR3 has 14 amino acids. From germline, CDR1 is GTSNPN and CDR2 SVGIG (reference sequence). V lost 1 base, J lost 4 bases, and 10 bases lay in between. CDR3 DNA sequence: TGTGCCTGGAGTGGTGGACGGGGTAATGAAAAACTGTTTTTT. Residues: CAWSGGRGNEKLFF.

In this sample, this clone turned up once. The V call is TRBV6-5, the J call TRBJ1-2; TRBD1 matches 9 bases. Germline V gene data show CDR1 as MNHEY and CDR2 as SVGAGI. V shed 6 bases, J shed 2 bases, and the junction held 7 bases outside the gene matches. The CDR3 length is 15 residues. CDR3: CASSVGTGRNYGYTF. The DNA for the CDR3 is TGTGCCAGCAGCGTGGGGACAGGGAGGAACTATGGCTACACCTTC.

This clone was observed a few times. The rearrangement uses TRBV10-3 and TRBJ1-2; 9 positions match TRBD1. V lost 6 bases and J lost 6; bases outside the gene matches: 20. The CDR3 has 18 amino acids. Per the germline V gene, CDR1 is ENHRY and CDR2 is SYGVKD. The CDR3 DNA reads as TGTGCCATCAGCCTATCTTATTCCGGGACAGGGTCCGATAATGGCTACACCTTC. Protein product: CAISLSYSGTGSDNGYTF.

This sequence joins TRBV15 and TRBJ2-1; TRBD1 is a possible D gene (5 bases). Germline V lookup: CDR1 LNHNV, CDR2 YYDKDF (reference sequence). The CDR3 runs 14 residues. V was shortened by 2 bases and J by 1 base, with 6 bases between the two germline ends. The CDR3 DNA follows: TGTGCCACCAGCAGACAGGGTTCCTACAATGAGCAGTTCTTC. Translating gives CATSRQGSYNEQFF.

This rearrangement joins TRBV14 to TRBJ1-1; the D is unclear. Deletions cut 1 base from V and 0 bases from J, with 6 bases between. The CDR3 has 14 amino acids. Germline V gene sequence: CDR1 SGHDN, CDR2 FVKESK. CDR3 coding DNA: TGTGCCAGCAGCCAAGTTAATTTGAACACTGAAGCTTTCTTT. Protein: CASSQVNLNTEAFF.

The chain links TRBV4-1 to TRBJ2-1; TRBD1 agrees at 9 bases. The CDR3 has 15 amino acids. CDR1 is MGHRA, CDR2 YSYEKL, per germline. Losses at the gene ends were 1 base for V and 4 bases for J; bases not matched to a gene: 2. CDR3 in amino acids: CASSQGGTGYNEQFF. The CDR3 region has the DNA TGCGCCAGCAGCCAAGGTGGGACAGGGTACAATGAGCAGTTCTTC.

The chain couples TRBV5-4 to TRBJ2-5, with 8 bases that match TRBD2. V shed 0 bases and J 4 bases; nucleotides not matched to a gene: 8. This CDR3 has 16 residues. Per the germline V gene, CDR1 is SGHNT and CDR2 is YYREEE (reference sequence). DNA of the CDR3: TGTGCCAGCAGCTTGGTGTCTAGCGGGCGTGGAGAGACCCAGTACTTC. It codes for CASSLVSSGRGETQYF. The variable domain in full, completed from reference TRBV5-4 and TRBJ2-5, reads ETGVTQSPTHLIKTRGQQVTLRCSSQSGHNTVSWYQQALGQGPQFIFQYYREEENGRGNFPPRFSGLQFPNYSSELNVNALELDDSALYLCASSLVSSGRGETQYFGPGTRLLVL.

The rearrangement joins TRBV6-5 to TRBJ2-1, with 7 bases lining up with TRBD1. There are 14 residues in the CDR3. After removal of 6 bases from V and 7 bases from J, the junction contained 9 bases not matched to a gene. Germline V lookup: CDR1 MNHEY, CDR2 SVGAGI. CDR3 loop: CASRTGTVGNEQFF. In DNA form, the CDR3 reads TGTGCCAGCAGGACCGGGACAGTCGGGAATGAGCAGTTCTTC.

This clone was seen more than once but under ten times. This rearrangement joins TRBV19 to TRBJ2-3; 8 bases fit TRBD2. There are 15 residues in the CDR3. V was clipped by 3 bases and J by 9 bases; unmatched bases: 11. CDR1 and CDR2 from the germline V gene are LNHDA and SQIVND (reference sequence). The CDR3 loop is CASSIGSGGQRTQYF. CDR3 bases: TGTGCCAGTAGTATCGGAAGCGGGGGCCAAAGGACGCAGTATTTT.

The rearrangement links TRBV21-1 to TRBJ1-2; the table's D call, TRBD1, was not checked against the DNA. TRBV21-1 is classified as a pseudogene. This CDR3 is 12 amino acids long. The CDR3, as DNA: TGTGCCAGCAGCATCAGGGGGAATGGCTACACCTTC. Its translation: CASSIRGNGYTF.

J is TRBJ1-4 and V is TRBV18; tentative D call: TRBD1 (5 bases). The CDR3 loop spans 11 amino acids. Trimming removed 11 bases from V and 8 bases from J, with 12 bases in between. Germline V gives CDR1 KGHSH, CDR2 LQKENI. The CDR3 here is CASSGGEKLFF. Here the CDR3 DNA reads TGTGCCTCCTCGGGGGGGGAAAAACTGTTTTTT.

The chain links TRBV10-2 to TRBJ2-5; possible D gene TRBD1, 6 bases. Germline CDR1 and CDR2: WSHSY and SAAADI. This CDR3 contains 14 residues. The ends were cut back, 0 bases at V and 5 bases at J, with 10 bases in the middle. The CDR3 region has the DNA TGCGCCAGCAGTGAGTCGGGGGCCTCGGAGACCCAGTACTTC. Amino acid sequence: CASSESGASETQYF.

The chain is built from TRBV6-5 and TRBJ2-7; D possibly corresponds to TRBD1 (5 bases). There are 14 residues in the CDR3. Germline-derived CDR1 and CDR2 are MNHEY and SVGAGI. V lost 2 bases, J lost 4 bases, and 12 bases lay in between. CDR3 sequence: CASSYGQGSYEQYF. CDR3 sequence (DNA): TGTGCCAGCAGTTACGGCCAGGGAAGTTACGAGCAGTACTTC.

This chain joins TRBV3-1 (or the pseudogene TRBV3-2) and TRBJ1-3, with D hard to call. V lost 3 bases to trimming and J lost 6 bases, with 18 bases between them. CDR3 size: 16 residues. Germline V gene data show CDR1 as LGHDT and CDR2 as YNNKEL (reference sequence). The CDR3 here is CASSHSGRAGENTIYF. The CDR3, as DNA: TGTGCCAGCAGCCATTCCGGGAGGGCCGGCGAAAACACCATATATTTT.